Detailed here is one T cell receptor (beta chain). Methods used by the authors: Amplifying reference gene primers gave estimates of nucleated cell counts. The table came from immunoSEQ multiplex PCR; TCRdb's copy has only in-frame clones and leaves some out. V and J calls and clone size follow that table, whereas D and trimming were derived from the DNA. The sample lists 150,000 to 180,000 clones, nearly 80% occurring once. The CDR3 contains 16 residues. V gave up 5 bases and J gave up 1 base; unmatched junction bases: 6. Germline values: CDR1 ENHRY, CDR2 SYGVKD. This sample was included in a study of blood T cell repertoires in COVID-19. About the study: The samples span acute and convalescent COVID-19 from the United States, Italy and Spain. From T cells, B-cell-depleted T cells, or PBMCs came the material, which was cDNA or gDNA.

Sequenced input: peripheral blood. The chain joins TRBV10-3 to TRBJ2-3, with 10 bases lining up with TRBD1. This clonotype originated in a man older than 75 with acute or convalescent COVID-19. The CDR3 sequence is CAISSGTGDRTDTQYF. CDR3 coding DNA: TGTGCCATCAGTTCCGGGACAGGGGATCGCACAGATACGCAGTATTTT.